The 11 T cell receptor beta chains below come from one sample, sequenced in a study of blood T cell repertoires in COVID-19 (dated by TCRdb to 2018 to 2021). Preparation of the library involved the immunoSEQ multiplex PCR assay. What TCRdb holds here is the immuneACCESS table cut down to in-frame rearrangements. Part of the clones is not present; checked against another copy, under half of the missing clones reflect an unresolved V gene, and the others are unexplained. The sample has approximately 77,000 clones on record, 70% to 90% of them singletons. 6% to 7.5% of the sample goes to the ten largest clones. The sequenced material came from peripheral blood. These receptors all stem from a woman older than 75 with acute or convalescent COVID-19.

The chain is built from TRBV11-1 and TRBJ1-6; 7 nucleotides line up with TRBD1. In germline, CDR1 is SGHAT, CDR2 FQDESV (reference sequence). This CDR3 has 13 amino acids. The trim removed 5 bases at V and 12 bases at J, leaving 7 bases unmatched. In DNA form, the CDR3 reads TGTGCCAGCAGCGAAGCAGGGGGAAGACCCCTCCACTTT. This gives the protein CASSEAGGRPLHF. The full variable domain, in which reference TRBV11-1 and TRBJ1-6 provide the parts outside the CDR3, is EAEVAQSPRYKITEKSQAVAFWCDPISGHATLYWYRQILGQGPELLVQFQDESVVDDSQLPKDRFSAERLKGVDSTLKIQPAELGDSAMYLCASSEAGGRPLHFGNGTRLTVT.

The sample holds a few counts of this clone. The rearrangement links TRBV5-6 to TRBJ2-3; 8 bases are a match to TRBD2. J gave up 0 bases and V 1 base, and 4 bases lay outside the gene matches. Germline CDR1 and CDR2: SGHDT and YYEEEE. This CDR3 region has 16 residues. Written as DNA, the CDR3 is TGTGCCAGCAGCTTGTATAGCGGGGCTAGCACAGATACGCAGTATTTT. Its translation: CASSLYSGASTDTQYF.

This clone was detected once. The chain is built from TRBV5-6 and TRBJ2-7; a possible D gene is TRBD2 (5 bases). The ends were cut back, 6 bases at V and 5 bases at J, with 15 bases in the middle. Germline V CDR1 and CDR2: SGHDT, YYEEEE. The CDR3 consists of 13 residues. CDR3: CASTSGSYDEQYF. The CDR3 DNA sequence: TGTGCCAGCACCTCGGGGTCTTATGACGAGCAGTACTTC.

Details on this clone: An end of the junction does not agree with germline; a read error may underlie this. The gene calls are TRBV11-2 and TRBJ2-7; D unclear. Germline CDR1 is SGHAT and CDR2 is FQNNGV. This CDR3 has 15 residues. The CDR3 protein is CASSLGMAVVYEQYF. The CDR3 region has the DNA TGTGCCAGCAGTTTAGGGATGGCGGTTGTCTACGAGCAGTACTTC.

This clone was counted once. The chain combines TRBV7-2 with TRBJ2-3, with 9 bases fitting TRBD2. With 5 bases clipped from V and 5 bases from J, the junction kept 11 bases outside the gene matches. Germline-derived CDR1 and CDR2 are SGHTA and FQGNSA. CDR3 length equals 16 residues. For the CDR3, the DNA is TGTGCCAGCAGCCTTCAAGGGGCGGGAGGGGGAGATACGCAGTATTTT. Amino acids: CASSLQGAGGGDTQYF. Variable domain in full (rest from reference TRBV7-2 and TRBJ2-3): GAGVSQSPSNKVTEKGKDVELRCDPISGHTALYWYRQSLGQGLEFLIYFQGNSAPDKSGLPSDRFSAERTGGSVSTLTIQRTQQEDSAVYLCASSLQGAGGGDTQYFGPGTRLTVL.

The rearrangement joins TRBV5-8 to TRBJ2-7, with 9 bases that match TRBD2. This CDR3 comprises 17 residues. CDR1 and CDR2 from the germline V gene are SGHTS and YDEGEE. Trimming cost V 4 bases and J 4 bases; bases outside gene matches: 15. The CDR3 DNA reads as TGTGCCAGCAGCCGCTCTATTGCGGGAGGGGTTCGGTACGAGCAGTACTTC. Encoded protein: CASSRSIAGGVRYEQYF.

The V and J genes are TRBV9 and TRBJ2-3; 8 nucleotides match TRBD2. The CDR3 has 17 amino acids. Trimming cost V 4 bases and J 0 bases; bases outside gene matches: 10. CDR1 is SGDLS, CDR2 YYNGEE, per germline. The CDR3 sequence: CASSPGTRESSTDTQYF. CDR3 nucleotides: TGTGCCAGCAGCCCGGGGACTAGAGAGTCTAGCACAGATACGCAGTATTTT.

This clone was recorded a few times. The chain recombines TRBV7-3 with TRBJ1-2, with a weak D call TRBD1 (5 bases). With 2 bases removed from V and 4 bases from J, the gap between germline ends came to 17 bases. The germline V gene encodes CDR1 SGHTA and CDR2 FQGTGA. This CDR3 spans 16 amino acids. CDR3 nucleotide sequence: TGTGCCAGCAGCTTAGGGGGAAGAGGAGGGACCTATGGCTACACCTTC. Its protein product is CASSLGGRGGTYGYTF. The full variable domain, in which reference TRBV7-3 and TRBJ1-2 provide the parts outside the CDR3, is GAGVSQTPSNKVTEKGKYVELRCDPISGHTALYWYRQSLGQGPEFLIYFQGTGAADDSGLPNDRFFAVRPEGSVSTLKIQRTERGDSAVYLCASSLGGRGGTYGYTFGSGTRLTVV.

Regarding this clone: The sample holds other DNA sequences that translate to the same CDR3. This chain uses TRBV27 with TRBJ2-2; D ambiguous. Germline V gene sequence: CDR1 MNHEY, CDR2 SMNVEV (reference sequence). The CDR3 runs to 14 residues. Trimming shortened V by 4 bases and J by 1 base, and 7 bases separated the two germline ends. The CDR3 nucleotides are TGTGCCAGCAGTTCCACGGTGAACACCGGGGAGCTGTTTTTT. This sequence encodes CASSSTVNTGELFF.

This chain links TRBV4-1 with TRBJ1-6, with TRBD1 as a possible D gene (5 bases). This CDR3 region has 18 residues. CDR1 MGHRA and CDR2 YSYEKL come from the germline V gene. V lost 4 bases to trimming and J lost 1 base, with 17 bases between them. DNA of the CDR3: TGCGCCAGCAGCCGCAGCGGGGACGAAGGATCCTATAATTCACCCCTCCACTTT. Protein product: CASSRSGDEGSYNSPLHF.

V gene TRBV20-1 combines with J gene TRBJ2-3, with TRBD2 identical over 8 bases. CDR1 is DFQATT, CDR2 SNEGSKA, per germline (reference sequence). CDR3 length equals 16 residues. J gave up 3 bases and V 3 bases, and 11 bases lay outside the gene matches. CDR3 bases: TGCAGTGCTAGTGGTTCTTCGCGGGGGGTGACAGATACGCAGTATTTT. This codes for CSASGSSRGVTDTQYF.